Listed below are T cell receptor beta chains from one sample, sequenced in a study of cytomegalovirus exposure and HLA in healthy donors. Measured with immunoSEQ multiplex PCR; TCRdb has only the in-frame clones, and not every one. The table records about 140,000 clones, about 80% of them present only once. The material sequenced was PBMCs. Receptors were obtained from a man younger than 35 in good health and CMV-seronegative. The CDR3 runs from the conserved cysteine through the conserved F or W. The order of the fields is J gene, D gene, clone size, V gene, CDR3 DNA, CDR3 protein. D genes are given only for firm matches. Part of the rows lack a size; the others show once, few, many or a class for expanded clones.

J: TRBJ2-7
D: .
size: .
V: TRBV10-2
DNA: TGCGCCAGCAGTGAGCAGCCATCGGCGGGACTTGGGGAGCAGTACTTC
CDR3: CASSEQPSAGLGEQYF

J: TRBJ1-4
D: .
size: .
V: TRBV25-1
DNA: TGTGCCAGCAGTTTGGTAGGCGGGGATGAAAAACTGTTTTTT
CDR3: CASSLVGGDEKLFF

J: TRBJ2-7
D: .
size: .
V: TRBV2
DNA: TGTGCCAGCACCCGCCAGGCATCTAACCTTGGCTCCTACGAGCAGTACTTC
CDR3: CASTRQASNLGSYEQYF

J: TRBJ1-2
D: TRBD1
size: few
V: TRBV9
DNA: TGTGCCAGCAGCTCCACAGGGGGCGCGACGAAGCACTATGGCTACACCTTC
CDR3: CASSSTGGATKHYGYTF

J: TRBJ2-7
D: TRBD2
size: once
V: TRBV9
DNA: TGTGCCAGCAGCCCGAGTTTTGGGGATAGCGGGGCCTACGAGCAGTACTTC
CDR3: CASSPSFGDSGAYEQYF

J: TRBJ1-2
D: TRBD1
size: .
V: TRBV14
DNA: TGTGCCAGCAGGAAACAGGGGGACTATGGCTACACCTTC
CDR3: CASRKQGDYGYTF

J: TRBJ2-7
D: TRBD1
size: .
V: TRBV7-2
DNA: TGTGCCAGCAGCTTAGTTGGGACAGGGTGGGGTTACTACGAGCAGTACTTC
CDR3: CASSLVGTGWGYYEQYF

J: TRBJ1-6
D: TRBD1
size: .
V: TRBV7-6
DNA: TGTGCCAGCAGCTCGGACAGGGGGCTATCACCCCTCCACTTT
CDR3: CASSSDRGLSPLHF

J: TRBJ2-2
D: .
size: .
V: TRBV6-6
DNA: TGTGCCAGCTACCACGGGGGGCGCCAAACCGGGGAGCTGTTTTTT
CDR3: CASYHGGRQTGELFF

J: TRBJ2-7
D: .
size: .
V: TRBV19
DNA: TGTGCCAGTAGTATAGCAGGGGTGGGCGAGCAGTACTTC
CDR3: CASSIAGVGEQYF

J: TRBJ2-1
D: .
size: .
V: TRBV29-1
DNA: TGCAGCGCCGACGAGGGGGACAATGAGCAGTTCTTC
CDR3: CSADEGDNEQFF

J: TRBJ1-1
D: TRBD1
size: .
V: TRBV15
DNA: TGTGCCACCAGCAGGGGAAAGGGACAGCTGAACACTGAAGCTTTCTTT
CDR3: CATSRGKGQLNTEAFF

J: TRBJ1-5
D: .
size: .
V: TRBV18
DNA: TGTGCCAGCTCAGCACAAACAGGTAGCAATCAGCCCCAGCATTTT
CDR3: CASSAQTGSNQPQHF

J: TRBJ2-5
D: TRBD1
size: .
V: TRBV28
DNA: TGTGCCAGCAGTCCGACAGGGGAAGAGACCCAGTACTTC
CDR3: CASSPTGEETQYF

J: TRBJ2-2
D: .
size: .
V: TRBV7-2
DNA: TGTGCCAGCAGCTTAGAATCGGGGACCGGGGAGCTGTTTTTT
CDR3: CASSLESGTGELFF

J: TRBJ1-2
D: .
size: .
V: TRBV11-2
DNA: TGTGCCAGCAGCTTAGCTGTGTCCGCCCGAGGGGGCTACACCTTC
CDR3: CASSLAVSARGGYTF

J: TRBJ1-1
D: .
size: few
V: TRBV2
DNA: TGTGCCAGCAGTGAAGTTCCTTTCACTGAAGCTTTCTTT
CDR3: CASSEVPFTEAFF

J: TRBJ2-3
D: .
size: few
V: TRBV19
DNA: TGTGCCAGTAGTATGGGCGGGGCAGGGGGAACAGATACGCAGTATTTT
CDR3: CASSMGGAGGTDTQYF

J: TRBJ1-5
D: TRBD1
size: .
V: TRBV28
DNA: TGTGCCAGCAGTTGGTACAGGGGAGAGCGGCAGCCCCAGCATTTT
CDR3: CASSWYRGERQPQHF

J: TRBJ2-4
D: TRBD2
size: few
V: TRBV11-2
DNA: TGTGCCAGCAGCCTACGGGAGGTGGGGATCATTCAGTACTTC
CDR3: CASSLREVGIIQYF

J: TRBJ2-2
D: .
size: .
V: TRBV15
DNA: TGTGCCACCAGCAGAGTAGCGATGAACACCGGGGAGCTGTTTTTT
CDR3: CATSRVAMNTGELFF

J: TRBJ1-1
D: .
size: .
V: TRBV27
DNA: TGTGCCAGTCGACAGGTGATGAACACTGAAGCTTTCTTT
CDR3: CASRQVMNTEAFF

J: TRBJ2-3
D: .
size: .
V: TRBV28
DNA: TGTGCCAGCACCCTCACGCCGGACGGGGAGACGGATACGCAGTATTTT
CDR3: CASTLTPDGETDTQYF

J: TRBJ1-2
D: .
size: .
V: TRBV18
DNA: TGTGCCAGCTCAACGACAGGAGGCCCCTATGGCTACACCTTC
CDR3: CASSTTGGPYGYTF

J: TRBJ1-5
D: .
size: few
V: TRBV10-3
DNA: TGTGCCATCAGTGAAGACACAGGGTTGGGTCAGCCCCAGCATTTT
CDR3: CAISEDTGLGQPQHF

J: TRBJ2-1
D: .
size: once
V: TRBV4-1
DNA: TGCGCCAGCAGCCAAGTAGCTGGGAGCTCCTACAATGAGCAGTTCTTC
CDR3: CASSQVAGSSYNEQFF

J: TRBJ2-3
D: .
size: few
V: TRBV18
DNA: TGTGCCAGCTCAGACCAGGGCTCTGGCACAGATACGCAGTATTTT
CDR3: CASSDQGSGTDTQYF

J: TRBJ2-7
D: TRBD2
size: .
V: TRBV4-1
DNA: TGCGCCAGCAGCCAAGCCCTCGGGGGGGCAGCCTACGAGCAGTACTTC
CDR3: CASSQALGGAAYEQYF

J: TRBJ1-5
D: TRBD1
size: .
V: TRBV18
DNA: TGTGCCAGCTCACCGACAGGGCCGAATCAGCCCCAGCATTTT
CDR3: CASSPTGPNQPQHF

J: TRBJ2-1
D: .
size: .
V: TRBV30
DNA: TGTGCCTGGAGTGTAACGGCAGGGACCTACAATGAGCAGTTCTTC
CDR3: CAWSVTAGTYNEQFF

J: TRBJ1-3
D: .
size: .
V: TRBV11-2
DNA: TGTGCCAGCAGCTTAGATCTGGCAGGGGTCGGAAACACCATATATTTT
CDR3: CASSLDLAGVGNTIYF

J: TRBJ2-7
D: .
size: once
V: TRBV27
DNA: TGTGCCAGCAGTTTCTCCAGCGGGCCAATCTCCTACGAGCAGTACTTC
CDR3: CASSFSSGPISYEQYF